The 20 T cell receptor beta chains in this list originate from one sample, sequenced in a study of cytomegalovirus exposure and HLA in healthy donors. The PCR had 60 Vbeta and 13 Jbeta primers. This table comes from immunoSEQ multiplex PCR, and its TCRdb copy is limited to in-frame clones, with some not included. The sample holds 100,000 or so clones, 65% to 85% seen once. Sequenced sample: PBMCs. These receptors were taken from a man aged 18 to 29 in good health and CMV-seronegative.

CDR3 DNA: TGCGCCAGCAGCTTAGGGGAATTGGGCAATCAGCCCCAGCATTTT. Translating gives CASSLGELGNQPQHF. V and J are TRBV5-1 and TRBJ1-5; a possible D gene is TRBD1 (5 bases). This CDR3 comprises 15 residues. The V end lost 2 bases, the J end lost 2 bases, and 11 bases lay between the germline ends. CDR1 and CDR2 (germline): SGHRS, YFSETQ.

The chain has TRBV2 and TRBJ1-4; 8 bases fit TRBD1. After removal of 5 bases from V and 7 bases from J, the junction contained 9 bases not matched to a gene. This CDR3 is built from 15 residues. Germline values: CDR1 SNHLY, CDR2 FYNNEI. The CDR3 nucleotides read TGTGCCAGCAGTTCTCTCAGGGGGCGGGGTGAAAAACTGTTTTTT. Translation: CASSSLRGRGEKLFF.

V gene TRBV7-9 combines with J gene TRBJ2-7, with 7 bases lining up with TRBD1. CDR1 and CDR2 (germline): SEHNR, FQNEAQ (reference sequence). The CDR3 is 15 amino acids. V shed 4 bases and J 7 bases; nucleotides not matched to a gene: 13. The CDR3, as DNA: TGTGCCAGCAGCTCCCCGGGACAGTACACCCTAGAGCAGTACTTC. Its translation: CASSSPGQYTLEQYF. Complete variable domain (other parts from reference TRBV7-9 and TRBJ2-7): DTGVSQNPRHKITKRGQNVTFRCDPISEHNRLYWYRQTLGQGPEFLTYFQNEAQLEKSRLLSDRFSAERPKGSFSTLEIQRTEQGDSAMYLCASSSPGQYTLEQYFGPGTRLTVT.

This rearrangement joins TRBV10-1 to TRBJ2-1, with TRBD2 identical over 7 bases. The CDR3 is 16 residues long. Germline V gives CDR1 WNHNN, CDR2 SYGVQD (reference sequence). V was clipped by 5 bases and J by 4 bases; unmatched bases: 11. The CDR3 protein is CASSTWGEGWYNEQFF. As DNA, the CDR3 is TGCGCCAGCAGTACTTGGGGGGAGGGCTGGTACAATGAGCAGTTCTTC.

In this sample, this clone turned up many times. The chain couples TRBV6-4 to TRBJ2-3; D might be TRBD2 (6 bases). CDR1 and CDR2 from the germline V gene are MRHNA and SNTAGT. V was shortened by 4 bases and J by 3 bases, with 8 bases between the two germline ends. The CDR3 is made up of 13 amino acids. This chain's CDR3 is CASSAAGTDTQYF. CDR3 sequence (DNA): TGTGCCAGCAGTGCAGCGGGTACAGATACGCAGTATTTT.

This chain joins TRBV5-4 and TRBJ2-7, with a possible D match to TRBD2 (6 bases). Germline CDR1 and CDR2: SGHNT and YYREEE (reference sequence). V was shortened by 4 bases and J by 2 bases, with 13 bases between the two germline ends. The CDR3 covers 14 residues. The CDR3 nucleotides read TGTGCCAGCAGCCCCGGGACTGGCGCCTACGAGCAGTACTTC. This codes for CASSPGTGAYEQYF.

The chain couples TRBV29-1 to TRBJ2-5; a possible D gene is TRBD2 (5 bases). The germline V gene encodes CDR1 SQVTM and CDR2 ANQGSEA. The CDR3 is made up of 13 amino acids. Trimming left V 4 bases short and J 4 bases short, with 13 bases between. The CDR3 region has the DNA TGCAGCGTTGGCTCGGGGATCAGAGAGACCCAGTACTTC. Protein sequence: CSVGSGIRETQYF.

V and J are TRBV2 and TRBJ2-2, with D hard to call. CDR3 length: 14 amino acids. Trimming removed 7 bases from V and 0 bases from J, with 9 bases in between. CDR1 and CDR2 from the germline V gene are SNHLY and FYNNEI. The CDR3 region is CASKKIANTGELFF. The CDR3 coding sequence is TGTGCCAGCAAGAAGATAGCGAACACCGGGGAGCTGTTTTTT. Full variable domain (rest looked up from reference TRBV2 and TRBJ2-2): EPEVTQTPSHQVTQMGQEVILRCVPISNHLYFYWYRQILGQKVEFLVSFYNNEISEKSEIFDDQFSVERPDGSNFTLKIRSTKLEDSAMYFCASKKIANTGELFFGEGSRLTVL.

The chain carries TRBV27 and TRBJ2-2; the D gene is possibly TRBD2 (6 bases). This CDR3 has 15 amino acids. The germline V gene encodes CDR1 MNHEY and CDR2 SMNVEV (reference sequence). The V and J ends lost 3 bases and 2 bases respectively, with 10 bases between them. The CDR3 protein is CASSFFAGNTGELFF. CDR3 DNA: TGTGCCAGCAGTTTTTTCGCGGGAAACACCGGGGAGCTGTTTTTT.

The V gene is TRBV11-1, the J gene TRBJ2-5, with TRBD1 matching 9 bases. Germline V gene data show CDR1 as SGHAT and CDR2 as FQDESV (reference sequence). The V gene end was trimmed by 2 bases and the J gene end by 5 bases; junction bases not matched to a gene: 3. The length of the CDR3 is 14 residues. CDR3 loop: CASSLTGGGETQYF. The CDR3 DNA sequence: TGTGCCAGCAGCTTAACAGGGGGCGGGGAGACCCAGTACTTC.

This rearrangement joins TRBV10-3 to TRBJ2-2, with 8 bases lining up with TRBD1. This CDR3 spans 20 amino acids. Germline V lookup: CDR1 ENHRY, CDR2 SYGVKD. V was pared by 2 bases and J by 4 bases, with 18 bases of the junction left unmatched. In nucleotides, the CDR3 is TGTGCCATCAGTGAGCCGGCCGTAGGACAGGGACGCCAGAGCACCGGGGAGCTGTTTTTT. This gives the protein CAISEPAVGQGRQSTGELFF.

This chain uses TRBV4-1 with TRBJ2-1; the match to TRBD1 covers 9 bases. This CDR3 contains 14 residues. V dropped 5 bases and J dropped 6; count of bases not matched to a gene: 5. Germline assignment: CDR1 MGHRA and CDR2 YSYEKL. The chain's CDR3 is CASSIRQGGNEQFF. For the CDR3, the DNA is TGCGCCAGCAGCATTCGACAGGGGGGCAATGAGCAGTTCTTC.

This chain links TRBV7-9 with TRBJ1-2; no clear D. The V gene's germline CDR1 is SEHNR and CDR2 FQNEAQ (reference sequence). This CDR3 region has 12 residues. V was shortened by 1 base and J by 3 bases, with 3 bases between the two germline ends. In DNA, the CDR3 is TGTGCCAGCAGCTTAGGCGACTATGGCTACACCTTC. Amino acids: CASSLGDYGYTF.

The chain carries TRBV5-1 and TRBJ2-7, with TRBD2 identical over 11 bases. There are 15 residues in the CDR3. The ends lost 3 bases at V and 3 bases at J; junction bases unmatched: 5. Germline V gives CDR1 SGHRS, CDR2 YFSETQ. CDR3 DNA sequence: TGCGCCAGCAGCTCTCCGGGACTAGCGGACTACGAGCAGTACTTC. Translating it yields CASSSPGLADYEQYF.

The genes are TRBV9 and TRBJ2-4, with 11 bases that match TRBD2. CDR1 and CDR2 (germline): SGDLS, YYNGEE. The CDR3 spans 17 residues. J lost 4 bases, V lost 0 bases, and 6 bases had no gene match. Here the CDR3 DNA reads TGTGCCAGCAGCGTAGACCCGACTAGCGGGACGAAAAACATTCAGTACTTC. Encoded protein: CASSVDPTSGTKNIQYF.

The chain combines TRBV11-2 with TRBJ1-2, with TRBD1 identical over 12 bases. V gave up 3 bases and J gave up 4 bases; unmatched junction bases: 6. The germline V gene has CDR1 SGHAT and CDR2 FQNNGV. The CDR3 totals 16 residues. CDR3 protein: CASSLGQGAGAYGYTF. For the CDR3, the DNA is TGTGCCAGCAGCTTGGGACAGGGGGCTGGGGCCTATGGCTACACCTTC.

The chain combines TRBV7-2 with TRBJ2-3; 16 bases line up with TRBD2. The CDR3 is 18 amino acids. V trimming: 2 bases; J trimming: 2 bases; junction bases outside the gene matches: 4. Germline CDR1 SGHTA, CDR2 FQGNSA. The CDR3 bases are TGTGCCAGCAGCTTAATGGGACTAGCGGGAGGGTTCACAGATACGCAGTATTTT. Translating gives CASSLMGLAGGFTDTQYF.

The genes are TRBV6-6 and TRBJ1-4; maybe TRBD1 (5 bases). CDR1 MNHNY and CDR2 SVGAGI come from the germline V gene (reference sequence). The ends were cut back, 4 bases at V and 8 bases at J, with 20 bases in the middle. The CDR3 has 16 amino acids. CDR3 sequence (DNA): TGTGCCAGCAGTTCCCTCCAGGGAGGGGAGGAGGAAAAACTGTTTTTT. This encodes CASSSLQGGEEEKLFF.

This chain links TRBV27 with TRBJ2-7, with D possibly TRBD2 on 6 matching bases. The CDR3 is 15 residues long. The V end was cut by 5 bases, the J end by 6 bases, with 20 bases between. Germline CDR1 reads MNHEY; CDR2 reads SMNVEV (reference sequence). This CDR3 reads CASSLGSNGGLEQYF. The CDR3 bases are TGTGCCAGCAGTCTCGGGTCGAACGGAGGGCTCGAGCAGTACTTC.

The chain is built from TRBV5-1 and TRBJ2-7; the D is unclear. This CDR3 has 12 residues. The germline CDR1 and CDR2 sequences are SGHRS and YFSETQ. Trimming took 2 bases from V and 6 from J, leaving 9 bases between them. Here the CDR3 reads CASSFWRGEQYF. CDR3 nucleotide sequence: TGCGCCAGCAGCTTCTGGAGAGGCGAGCAGTACTTC.